The clone carrying this T cell receptor beta chain was seen a handful of times. No antigen is known for it. The CDR3 covers 13 residues. CDR1 is LGHDT, CDR2 YNNKEL, per germline (reference sequence). The germline V and J ends were trimmed by 1 base and 9 bases, with 7 bases remaining between them. The data belong to a study of post-analysis software for immune sequencing data. Study at large: The patients showed relapsing-remitting, secondary progressive and progressive-relapsing multiple sclerosis courses. Points from the study as a whole: Five or six TRBV segments were more frequent in patients than controls; TRBV5-6, TRBV5-1 and TRBV20-1 belonged to this group. Significantly lower normalized Chao1 diversity was found in patients with multiple sclerosis relative to controls. Samples made in the same batch grouped tightly together by F measure.

Built from TCR beta cDNA, the libraries had unique molecular identifiers in them. One entry per CDR3 protein results from TCRdb running MiXCR on the PCR reads. The table shows fewer than 850,000 distinct CDR3 sequences, with around 27% occurring only once. The clonotype originates from a girl aged 10-17 years with multiple sclerosis. The chain employs TRBV3-1 and TRBJ1-6, with no clear D. The source material was blood. CDR3 nucleotides: TGTGCCAGCAGCCAAGGTCAAGTTTCACCCCTCCACTTT. Translating it yields CASSQGQVSPLHF.